This TCR beta chain was captured by sequencing in a study of T cells in Graves' hyperthyroidism and ophthalmopathy. About the research overall: Once the initial diagnosis was made, peripheral blood was obtained before any treatment.

Hyperthyroidism patients were newly diagnosed, had disease duration under 2 months, and were aged 18 to 65 years. Exclusion of patients followed from uncontrolled infection, other autoimmune disease, pregnancy or lactation. Germline V gene lookup returns CDR1 LGHNT and CDR2 FRNRAP. This CDR3 has 16 amino acids. Trimming took 5 bases from V and 8 from J; bases not matched to a gene: 15. Notes on the study in general: Most expanded thyroid clonotypes above 0.001 recurred in blood.

Researchers took RNA transcripts and amplified the TCR beta CDR3 regions from them. Carried out on the TCR CDR3, a first-round RT-PCR used the HTBI primer set. TCRdb itself ran the multiplex PCR reads through MiXCR, one entry per CDR3 protein. The table records roughly 740,000 distinct CDR3 sequences, 16% of them present only once. With regard to this clonotype: Its antigen is unknown.

What was sequenced was blood. This clonotype was obtained from a man in his late teens or twenties with Graves' hyperthyroidism. V usage is TRBV12-5 and J usage is TRBJ2-1; 7 positions match TRBD2. The CDR3 spells CASGLNLEGGRDEQFF. CDR3 bases: TGTGCTAGTGGTCTCAACTTGGAGGGAGGGCGCGATGAGCAGTTCTTC. The full variable domain, with the rest looked up from reference TRBV12-5 and TRBJ2-1, is DARVTQTPRHKVTEMGQEVTMRCQPILGHNTVFWYRQTMMQGLELLAYFRNRAPLDDSGMPKDRFSAEMPDATLATLKIQPSEPRDSAVYFCASGLNLEGGRDEQFFGPGTRLTVL.